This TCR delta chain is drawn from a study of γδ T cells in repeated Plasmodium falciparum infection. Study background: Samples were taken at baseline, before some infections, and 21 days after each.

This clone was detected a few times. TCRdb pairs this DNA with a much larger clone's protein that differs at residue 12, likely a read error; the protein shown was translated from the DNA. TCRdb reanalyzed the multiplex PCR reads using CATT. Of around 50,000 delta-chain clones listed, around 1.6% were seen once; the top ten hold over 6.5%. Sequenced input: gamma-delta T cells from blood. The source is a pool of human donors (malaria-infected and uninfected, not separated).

As DNA, the CDR3 is TGTGCTCTTGGGGAACCCTACGTAGAGGGGCTGAGGGATACCCGTAAACTCATCTTT. Its translation: CALGEPYVEGLRDTRKLIF. The J gene is TRDJ1, the V gene TRDV1; 7 bases are shared with TRDD3. In the absence of a J gene in TCRdb, the DNA was matched to germline to assign it here. Germline V CDR1 and CDR2: TSWWSYY, QGS. The CDR3 runs 19 residues. Trimming took 1 base from V and 7 from J; bases not matched to a gene: 21.